This T cell receptor (beta chain) is from a study of vaccination effects on CD4 cells after COVID-19. Notes on the study in general: Late post-vaccination, clones induced by infection and those induced by vaccine underwent marked clonal contraction.

Here immunoSEQ multiplex PCR was the method, and the copy in TCRdb shows in-frame clones only, minus some. The sample lists tens of thousands of clones, just under 75% occurring once. Concerning this clone: Its antigen is undetermined.

This CDR3 is built from 14 residues. Germline lookup yields CDR1 SGHTA and CDR2 FQGNSA. The V and J ends lost 1 base and 3 bases respectively, with 10 bases between them. Peptide-pool stimulation followed by sequencing identified expanded antigen-specific CD4+ clonotypes in the ViraFEST assay. On roughly day 10 of culture, CD4+ T cells were separated out. PCR-confirmed SARS-CoV-2 infection occurred in the person between March and December 2020. Both day 3 and day 7 saw half the medium replaced with IL-2 medium. The clonotype comes from a human donor who had a prior SARS-CoV-2 infection. Material: CD4+ T cells from PBMCs cultured with a peptide pool, obtained before COVID-19 vaccination. The rearrangement uses TRBV7-2 and TRBJ2-7, with D maybe TRBD2 (6 bases). CDR3 sequence reads: CASSLVTSSYEQYF. In nucleotides, the CDR3 is TGTGCCAGCAGCTTAGTTACTAGCAGCTACGAGCAGTACTTC.